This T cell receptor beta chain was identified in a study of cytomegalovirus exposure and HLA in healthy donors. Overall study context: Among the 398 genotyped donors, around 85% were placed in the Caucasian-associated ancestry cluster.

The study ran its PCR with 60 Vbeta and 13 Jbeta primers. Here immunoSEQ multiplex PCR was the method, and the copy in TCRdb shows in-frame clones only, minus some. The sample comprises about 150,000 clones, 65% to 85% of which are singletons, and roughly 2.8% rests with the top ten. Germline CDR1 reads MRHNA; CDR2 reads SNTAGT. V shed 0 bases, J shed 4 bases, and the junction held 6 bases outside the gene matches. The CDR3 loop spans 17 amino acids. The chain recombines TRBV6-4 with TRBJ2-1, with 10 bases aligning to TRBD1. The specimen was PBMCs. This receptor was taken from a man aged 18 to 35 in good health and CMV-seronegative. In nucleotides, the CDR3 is TGTGCCAGCAGTGACTCGACAGGGGGCGGACAATACAATGAGCAGTTCTTC. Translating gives CASSDSTGGGQYNEQFF.